This T cell receptor beta chain was retrieved from a study of T cell repertoires in cytomegalovirus infection. At the level of the study: HLA-B-restricted CMV epitopes that are well studied were used alongside recently identified HLA-C-restricted ones. Public TCR beta signatures were indicative of both CMV infection and a matching HLA type. Study-level points and caveats: Frequencies of public TCR beta families were cumulated, and this identified carriers of CMV plus the relevant HLA.

From the reads, TCRdb called clonotypes with MiXCR, one entry per CDR3 protein. The data hold 600,000 to 700,000 distinct CDR3 sequences, with around a third observed a single time. Germline trimming cut 5 bases from V and 7 bases from J; bases unmatched to any gene: 5. CDR3 length: 14 residues. Germline assignment: CDR1 SGHNT and CDR2 YENEEA. A remark on this clonotype: Antigen specificity is unknown.

The V gene is TRBV11-3, the J gene TRBJ2-2; 9 bases agree with TRBD1. Sequencing was performed on cultured PBMCs, taken from culture after CMV antigen stimulation. This clonotype was obtained from a human donor in good health (CMV status not recorded). Some clones in this sample may be carry-over from other donors' samples. The CDR3, as DNA: TGTGCCAGCAGCACCCGACAGGGGGTCGGGGAGCTGTTTTTT. It translates to CASSTRQGVGELFF.